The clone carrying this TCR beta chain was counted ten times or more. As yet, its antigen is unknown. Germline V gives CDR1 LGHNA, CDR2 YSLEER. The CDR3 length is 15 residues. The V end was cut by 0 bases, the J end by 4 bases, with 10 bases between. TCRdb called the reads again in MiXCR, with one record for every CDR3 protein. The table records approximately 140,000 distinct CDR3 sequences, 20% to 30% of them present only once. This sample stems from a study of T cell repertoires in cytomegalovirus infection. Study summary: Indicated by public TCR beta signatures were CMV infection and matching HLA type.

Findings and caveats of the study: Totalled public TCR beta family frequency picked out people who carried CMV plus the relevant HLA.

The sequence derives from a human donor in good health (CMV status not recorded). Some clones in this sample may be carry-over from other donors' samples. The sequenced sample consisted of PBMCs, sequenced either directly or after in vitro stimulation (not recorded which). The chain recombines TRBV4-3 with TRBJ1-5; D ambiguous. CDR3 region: CASSQELGWNQPQHF. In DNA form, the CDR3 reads TGCGCCAGCAGCCAAGAGTTGGGGTGGAATCAGCCCCAGCATTTT.